This T cell receptor beta chain is drawn from a study of post-analysis software for immune sequencing data. Unique molecular identifiers featured in each of the TCR beta cDNA libraries. The T cell input of about 0.85 to 10 million gave about half a million cDNA molecules. TCRdb analysed the PCR reads with MiXCR anew, one entry per CDR3 protein. The sample contains about 430,000 distinct CDR3 sequences, approximately 39% of which appear only once. This clonotype was seen a single time. Its matching antigen is unknown. A junction boundary mismatches the germline segment, possibly from a read error. Study-wide findings and caveats: By F measure, samples from a shared preparation batch strongly co-clustered. The five TRBV segments detected at higher frequency in patients than in controls included TRBV5-6, TRBV5-1 and TRBV20-1. Controls significantly exceeded multiple sclerosis patients in normalized Chao1 diversity.

This CDR3 has 15 residues. The TCR sequence derives from a girl aged 2-10 years with multiple sclerosis. The J gene is TRBJ2-2, the V gene TRBV12-3 or TRBV12-4; 8 nucleotides agree with TRBD2. The sample consisted of blood. Written as DNA, the CDR3 is TGTGCTAGCAGTTATACTAGCGGAAACACCGGGGAGCTGTTTTTT. This gives the protein CASSYTSGNTGELFF.